The next 26 T cell receptor beta chains were all read from a single sample in a study of post-analysis software for immune sequencing data. Study-wide results and caveats: In patients, about 5 TRBV segments were more frequent than in controls, with TRBV5-6, TRBV5-1 and TRBV20-1 among them.

Sequencing libraries made from TCR beta cDNA carried unique molecular identifiers. In TCRdb, the PCR reads were re-called with MiXCR into one record per CDR3 protein. The sample comprises about 800,000 distinct CDR3 sequences, roughly 27% of which are singletons, and approximately 0.55% rests with the top ten. No antigen is known for these receptors. The sequencing input was blood. These TCRs come from a girl aged 10 to 17 with multiple sclerosis.

Comments on this clonotype: A read error is possible here, since a much larger clone lies one base away. The chain links TRBV29-1 to TRBJ1-6, with 11 bases lining up with TRBD1. This CDR3 is built from 13 residues. CDR1 and CDR2 from the germline V gene are SQVTM and ANQGSEA. Here the CDR3 reads CSEPGTGGSPPHF. The CDR3 DNA reads TGCAGCGAACCCGGGACAGGGGGATCACCCCCCCACTTT.

This clonotype was seen only a few times. The CDR3 DNA is TGCGCCAGCAGCTCCCAGGGGGGATTCACAGATACGCAGTATTTT. Translation gives CASSSQGGFTDTQYF. The chain recombines TRBV5-1 with TRBJ2-3, with a possible D match to TRBD1 (7 bases). V gave up 3 bases and J gave up 2 bases, with 13 bases separating them. The CDR3 sequence is 15 residues long. Looked up from germline, CDR1 is SGHRS and CDR2 is YFSETQ. The whole variable domain, remainder taken from reference TRBV5-1 and TRBJ2-3, is KAGVTQTPRYLIKTRGQQVTLSCSPISGHRSVSWYQQTPGQGLQFLFEYFSETQRNKGNFPGRFSGRQFSNSRSEMNVSTLELGDSALYLCASSSQGGFTDTQYFGPGTRLTVL.

The CDR3 DNA is TGTGCCAGCAGTCTAGGGACTGAACTGTTTTTT. Translation: CASSLGTELFF. The chain has TRBV12-3 or TRBV12-4 and TRBJ1-4; possible D gene TRBD1, 5 bases. Trimming left V 5 bases short and J 12 bases short, with 10 bases between. The CDR3 sequence is 11 residues long.

The rearrangement links TRBV20-1 to TRBJ2-7; the match to TRBD2 covers 11 bases. This CDR3 has 16 residues. Per germline, CDR1 DFQATT and CDR2 SNEGSKA (reference sequence). The junction had 10 bases not matched to a gene; V was cut back by 2 bases and J by 4 bases. The CDR3 region is CSARTSGTSGLYEQYF. In DNA, the CDR3 is TGCAGTGCTAGAACCTCCGGGACTAGCGGACTATACGAGCAGTACTTC.

This clonotype was seen more than once but under ten times. The CDR3 DNA reads TGTGCCAGCAGCGGATACCTGGAGACCCAGTACTTC. Protein product: CASSGYLETQYF. The chain carries TRBV7-2 and TRBJ2-5; no definite D call. The CDR3 contains 12 residues. CDR1 and CDR2 (germline): SGHTA, FQGNSA. V lost 5 bases and J 5 bases, leaving 9 bases between the germline ends.

This clonotype has a handful of counts. V usage is TRBV2 and J usage is TRBJ2-1; 14 nucleotides line up with TRBD2. V lost 5 bases to trimming and J lost 3 bases; unmatched junction nucleotides: 3. Germline V lookup: CDR1 SNHLY, CDR2 FYNNEI. CDR3 length equals 16 residues. The CDR3 loop is CASSSGLAGGYNEQFF. The CDR3 DNA reads as TGTGCCAGCAGTTCCGGACTAGCGGGAGGCTACAATGAGCAGTTCTTC.

A few counts support this clonotype. The rearrangement uses TRBV29-1 and TRBJ2-5; TRBD2 might be the D (5 bases). Looked up from germline, CDR1 is SQVTM and CDR2 is ANQGSEA. The length of the CDR3 is 13 residues. V was trimmed by 0 bases and J by 1 base, leaving 6 bases between them. The CDR3 DNA follows: TGCAGCGTTGAAGATAGCGTCCAAGAGACCCAGTACTTC. It translates to CSVEDSVQETQYF.

This clonotype has a handful of counts. V gene TRBV7-8 combines with J gene TRBJ2-1; 10 nucleotides agree with TRBD2. V was pared by 0 bases and J by 6 bases, with 8 bases of the junction left unmatched. The CDR3 runs to 17 residues. The germline V gene encodes CDR1 SGHVS and CDR2 FQNEAQ. The CDR3 is CASSLAGDSGRRNEQFF. CDR3 coding DNA: TGTGCCAGCAGCTTAGCCGGGGATAGCGGGAGGCGCAATGAGCAGTTCTTC.

V and J are TRBV28 and TRBJ2-7; maybe TRBD1 (5 bases). CDR1 and CDR2 from the germline V gene are MDHEN and SYDVKM. This CDR3 region has 15 residues. V gave up 4 bases and J gave up 0 bases, with 13 bases separating them. Here the CDR3 DNA reads TGTGCCAGCAGTTCACTCTCGGACACCTCCTACGAGCAGTACTTC. Translated, it gives CASSSLSDTSYEQYF.

The chain is built from TRBV6-2 or TRBV6-3 and TRBJ2-2, with D perhaps matching TRBD2 (5 bases). There are 13 residues in the CDR3. CDR1 MNHEY and CDR2 SVGEGT come from the germline V gene. V lost 2 bases, J lost 4 bases, and 5 bases lay in between. CDR3 sequence (DNA): TGTGCCAGCAGTTACGGACTCACCGGGGAGCTGTTTTTT. It specifies CASSYGLTGELFF.

The V gene is TRBV27, the J gene TRBJ1-2; TRBD1 might be the D (6 bases). Germline V gives CDR1 MNHEY, CDR2 SMNVEV (reference sequence). The CDR3 is made up of 15 amino acids. The V end lost 5 bases, the J end lost 2 bases, and 15 bases lay between the germline ends. The CDR3 loop reads CASSNYRGGNYGYTF. The CDR3 DNA reads as TGTGCCAGCAGTAATTACAGAGGGGGGAACTATGGCTACACCTTC.

This clonotype was observed a few times. The rearrangement links TRBV20-1 to TRBJ2-5; TRBD2 agrees at 15 bases. J was trimmed by 3 bases and V by 2 bases; bases with no gene match: 7. The CDR3 consists of 17 residues. CDR1 is DFQATT, CDR2 SNEGSKA, per germline (reference sequence). CDR3 DNA: TGCAGTGCTAGATCGAGGACTAGCGGGAGGGCGAAAGAGACCCAGTACTTC. Its translation is CSARSRTSGRAKETQYF.

This clonotype was found a few times. The rearrangement links TRBV24-1 to TRBJ2-1, with a possible D match to TRBD2 (5 bases). This CDR3 has 13 amino acids. Germline lookup yields CDR1 KGHDR and CDR2 SFDVKD. V gave up 6 bases and J gave up 12 bases, with 17 bases separating them. CDR3 sequence reads: CATSPGSLAGQFF. The CDR3 nucleotides read TGTGCCACCAGTCCGGGATCCCTTGCTGGGCAGTTCTTC.

The chain uses TRBV7-9 and TRBJ2-1, with D possibly being TRBD2 (6 bases). This CDR3 is built from 14 residues. From germline, CDR1 is SEHNR and CDR2 FQNEAQ (reference sequence). Trimming took off 1 base at V and 7 bases at J, with 11 bases between the two ends. CDR3 loop: CASSLGLGLNEQFF. The CDR3, as DNA: TGTGCCAGCAGCTTAGGACTAGGTTTGAATGAGCAGTTCTTC.

This clonotype has more than one count but fewer than ten. The chain carries TRBV29-1 and TRBJ1-2, with D possibly being TRBD1 (6 bases). The CDR3 loop spans 14 amino acids. Germline CDR1 SQVTM, CDR2 ANQGSEA. Trimming left V 5 bases short and J 3 bases short, with 16 bases between. Written as DNA, the CDR3 is TGCAGCGTTTCCGAAGGGAAGGGGGACTATGGCTACACCTTC. This encodes CSVSEGKGDYGYTF.

This clonotype was seen many times. This chain connects TRBV5-1 to TRBJ2-7, with D perhaps matching TRBD1 or TRBD2 (5 bases each). Trimming cost V 4 bases and J 4 bases, with 9 bases left between them. The CDR3 covers 12 residues. Looked up from germline, CDR1 is SGHRS and CDR2 is YFSETQ. DNA of the CDR3: TGCGCCAGCAGCCGGGACCGATACGAGCAGTACTTC. Amino acids: CASSRDRYEQYF.

The chain carries TRBV12-3 or TRBV12-4 and TRBJ1-3, with D perhaps TRBD1 (5 bases). This CDR3 is built from 13 residues. Trimming stripped 3 bases from V and 7 bases from J, with 10 bases between. The CDR3 here is CASSFRGVNTIYF. Written as DNA, the CDR3 is TGTGCCAGCAGTTTCCGGGGGGTCAACACCATATATTTT.

This clonotype was seen a few times. The chain links TRBV10-2 to TRBJ2-1; D gene uncertain. Per the germline V gene, CDR1 is WSHSY and CDR2 is SAAADI. The CDR3 spans 12 residues. The V gene lost 6 bases and the J gene lost 8 bases, with 11 bases spanning the gap. This CDR3 is CASRNGIDEQFF. The CDR3, as DNA: TGCGCCAGCAGGAATGGCATCGATGAGCAGTTCTTC.

This clonotype was seen only a few times. The chain joins TRBV5-1 to TRBJ2-1, with D perhaps TRBD1 or TRBD2 (5 bases each). V was pared by 4 bases and J by 2 bases, with 13 bases between. Germline CDR1 SGHRS, CDR2 YFSETQ. CDR3 length: 15 residues. CDR3 residues: CASSPTGLTYNEQFF. In DNA form, the CDR3 reads TGCGCCAGCAGCCCAACGGGGCTTACCTACAATGAGCAGTTCTTC.

This chain joins TRBV7-2 and TRBJ2-1; 9 bases match TRBD2. J was trimmed by 8 bases and V by 3 bases; bases with no gene match: 5. The CDR3 runs 14 residues. The V gene's germline CDR1 is SGHTA and CDR2 FQGNSA. CDR3 DNA sequence: TGTGCCAGCAGCTTGGCGGGAGGGCACTATGAGCAGTTCTTC. As protein: CASSLAGGHYEQFF. The complete variable domain, with remaining parts taken from reference TRBV7-2 and TRBJ2-1, reads GAGVSQSPSNKVTEKGKDVELRCDPISGHTALYWYRQSLGQGLEFLIYFQGNSAPDKSGLPSDRFSAERTGGSVSTLTIQRTQQEDSAVYLCASSLAGGHYEQFFGPGTRLTVL.

The chain couples TRBV2 to TRBJ1-1; D is undetermined. Trimming took off 5 bases at V and 8 bases at J, with 3 bases between the two ends. The CDR3 length is 9 residues. Germline loops: CDR1 SNHLY, CDR2 FYNNEI. The CDR3: CASSREAFF. DNA for the CDR3: TGTGCCAGCAGTCGAGAAGCTTTCTTT.

This clonotype was detected only a few times. V and J are TRBV7-2 and TRBJ2-7, with 10 positions matching TRBD1. V lost 4 bases and J lost 5; bases outside the gene matches: 8. Looked up from germline, CDR1 is SGHTA and CDR2 is FQGNSA. There are 15 residues in the CDR3. CDR3: CASSSTWDRGNEQYF. The DNA of the CDR3 is TGTGCCAGCAGCTCAACCTGGGACAGGGGTAACGAGCAGTACTTC. The full variable domain, its missing parts supplied by reference TRBV7-2 and TRBJ2-7, is GAGVSQSPSNKVTEKGKDVELRCDPISGHTALYWYRQSLGQGLEFLIYFQGNSAPDKSGLPSDRFSAERTGGSVSTLTIQRTQQEDSAVYLCASSSTWDRGNEQYFGPGTRLTVT.

This clonotype was seen a few times. The chain uses TRBV2 and TRBJ2-1; tentatively, D is TRBD1 or TRBD2 (6 bases each). Germline V lookup: CDR1 SNHLY, CDR2 FYNNEI. With 5 bases removed from V and 7 bases from J, the gap between germline ends came to 15 bases. This CDR3 is built from 14 residues. In DNA, the CDR3 is TGTGCCAGCAGTCAGGAGGGGGTCTTGAATGAGCAGTTCTTC. This translates into CASSQEGVLNEQFF.

In this sample, this clonotype turned up a few times. The V gene is TRBV11-3, the J gene TRBJ2-3; weak D call: TRBD2 (7 bases). V shed 5 bases and J shed 5 bases, with 14 bases lying between them. Germline lookup yields CDR1 SGHNT and CDR2 YENEEA. CDR3 length equals 14 residues. The CDR3 loop reads CASSTGLGGDTQYF. The DNA for the CDR3 is TGTGCCAGCAGCACCGGACTAGGGGGAGATACGCAGTATTTT.

This clonotype was detected only once. This chain links TRBV7-2 with TRBJ2-2, with 9 bases that match TRBD2. The ends lost 5 bases at V and 4 bases at J; junction bases unmatched: 5. The CDR3 spans 15 residues. Germline-derived CDR1 and CDR2 are SGHTA and FQGNSA. The CDR3, as DNA: TGTGCCAGCAGCCTTAGCGGGAGCGGCACCGGGGAGCTGTTTTTT. This translates into CASSLSGSGTGELFF.

The V call is TRBV10-3, the J call TRBJ2-7; D remains ambiguous. The germline V gene has CDR1 ENHRY and CDR2 SYGVKD. Trimming shortened V by 3 bases and J by 4 bases, and 16 bases separated the two germline ends. The CDR3 is 15 residues long. In nucleotides, the CDR3 is TGTGCCATCAGTGACGCTAACCCAAGGCATTACGAGCAGTACTTC. This translates into CAISDANPRHYEQYF.